This T cell receptor (beta chain) stems from a study of T-cell reconstitution after alpha-beta-depleted transplantation in children. There are 13 residues in the CDR3. Germline loops: CDR1 SQVTM, CDR2 ANQGSEA. The V gene end was trimmed by 8 bases and the J gene end by 7 bases; junction bases not matched to a gene: 12. This clonotype came up a few times. Its specificity is not known. Whole-study findings and limits: One year post-transplant, T-cell counts and diversity were largely derived from T cells produced anew.

It was with unique molecular identifiers that the TCRbeta library was prepared. Each CDR3 protein is one row after TCRdb ran MiXCR on the PCR reads. The profile covers around 800,000 distinct CDR3 sequences, with around 17% appearing a single time and about 5% taken by the ten largest. Sequences were derived from PBMCs, mostly from graft donor cells, sampled 360 days after TCRalphabeta/CD19-depleted stem cell transplant. V gene TRBV29-1 combines with J gene TRBJ1-1, with 8 bases identical to TRBD1. This TCR came from a male patient younger than 18 who had a stem cell transplant for acute lymphoblastic leukemia, so the T cells may come from the graft donor. CDR3 nucleotide sequence: TGCAGCTCCGTGGGGAACAGGGGGGGTGAAGCTTTCTTT. Its translation is CSSVGNRGGEAFF.